One sample yielded the 23 T cell receptor beta chains listed below, sequenced in a study of tumor-infiltrating lymphocytes in localized non-small cell lung cancer (dated by TCRdb to 2020 to 2023). The library came from the immunoSEQ multiplex PCR assay. The clones in this table, taken by TCRdb from immuneACCESS, are in-frame only. Not every clone is retained; where verified, under half of the shortfall comes from an unresolved V gene, and the cause of the rest is unknown. This sample lists 20,000 or so clones; roughly 73% were detected once. About 6.5% of the sample is taken by the ten largest. The sequencing input was lung tumor tissue. The receptors were sampled from a human donor with non-small cell lung cancer.

The chain couples TRBV18 to TRBJ2-1, with no clear D. Trimming took off 3 bases at V and 5 bases at J, with 5 bases between the two ends. This CDR3 has 12 residues. Germline values: CDR1 KGHSH, CDR2 LQKENI. Here the CDR3 DNA reads TGTGCCAGCTCACCTAAAGACAATGAGCAGTTCTTC. It is translated as CASSPKDNEQFF.

The rearrangement uses TRBV7-9 and TRBJ1-3; D call uncertain. This CDR3 is 13 amino acids long. The ends were cut back, 3 bases at V and 2 bases at J, with 5 bases in the middle. Germline-derived CDR1 and CDR2 are SEHNR and FQNEAQ (reference sequence). In DNA, the CDR3 is TGTGCCAGCAGCTTGGGAGCTGGAAACACCATATATTTT. This codes for CASSLGAGNTIYF.

The genes are TRBV2 and TRBJ1-6; perhaps TRBD1 as D (6 bases). The length of the CDR3 is 12 residues. Per the germline V gene, CDR1 is SNHLY and CDR2 is FYNNEI. Trimming left V 5 bases short and J 8 bases short, with 7 bases between. CDR3 region: CASSKGDSPLHF. The CDR3 DNA is TGTGCCAGCAGTAAGGGGGATTCACCCCTCCACTTT.

The genes are TRBV11-2 and TRBJ1-6, with 7 bases identical to TRBD1. Trimming took 4 bases from V and 10 from J; bases not matched to a gene: 13. Germline V gene lookup returns CDR1 SGHAT and CDR2 FQNNGV. This CDR3 region has 16 residues. CDR3 coding DNA: TGTGCCAGCAGCTCCGAGAAGGGGACAGTTGTCTCACCCCTCCACTTT. It translates to CASSSEKGTVVSPLHF.

This rearrangement joins TRBV5-4 to TRBJ1-1, with a possible D match to TRBD1 (5 bases). Germline-derived CDR1 and CDR2 are SGHNT and YYREEE (reference sequence). The length of the CDR3 is 15 residues. V lost 4 bases and J 1 base, leaving 14 bases between the germline ends. The CDR3 nucleotides are TGTGCCAGCAGCCCACAGGTGAATCAGAACACTGAAGCTTTCTTT. This translates into CASSPQVNQNTEAFF.

The chain couples TRBV18 to TRBJ1-1, with D tentatively TRBD1 (5 bases). There are 16 residues in the CDR3. CDR1 is KGHSH, CDR2 LQKENI, per germline. Trimming stripped 1 base from V and 1 base from J, with 13 bases between. CDR3 nucleotides: TGTGCCAGCTCACCACGGGGGACGGGGTCGAACACTGAAGCTTTCTTT. It encodes CASSPRGTGSNTEAFF.

The rearrangement links TRBV4-3 to TRBJ1-6; TRBD1 matches at 9 bases. This CDR3 has 17 residues. The V segment lost 0 bases and the J segment 9 bases; nucleotides outside the gene matches: 9. The germline CDR1 and CDR2 sequences are LGHNA and YSLEER. As DNA, the CDR3 is TGCGCCAGCAGCCAAGACTACAGGGGGCTTGGTGGTTCACCCCTCCACTTT. This sequence encodes CASSQDYRGLGGSPLHF.

J is TRBJ2-1 and V is TRBV7-2; a weak D match, TRBD2 (7 bases). Trimming left V 2 bases short and J 4 bases short, with 12 bases between. This CDR3 contains 15 residues. In germline, CDR1 is SGHTA, CDR2 FQGNSA. This CDR3 reads CASSLWGGEYNEQFF. The CDR3 DNA reads TGTGCCAGCAGCTTATGGGGGGGCGAGTACAATGAGCAGTTCTTC.

Regarding this clone: Compared with germline, one end of the junction differs, possibly owing to a read error. V is TRBV29-1 and J is TRBJ1-3; no firm D call. The CDR3 totals 12 residues. Germline V gene data show CDR1 as SQVTM and CDR2 as ANQGSEA. Here the CDR3 reads CSVEPDGGTLYF. In DNA, the CDR3 is TGCAGCGTTGAACCGGATGGCGGCACCTTATATTTT.

The chain couples TRBV7-6 to TRBJ2-1; D call uncertain. Per the germline V gene, CDR1 is SGHVS and CDR2 is FNYEAQ. CDR3 length: 16 amino acids. Trimming left V 4 bases short and J 1 base short, with 14 bases between. CDR3 sequence: CASSSYPRGSYNEQFF. In DNA form, the CDR3 reads TGTGCCAGCAGCTCCTACCCTAGAGGATCCTACAATGAGCAGTTCTTC.

This sequence joins TRBV27 and TRBJ2-7, with 7 bases fitting TRBD1. Trimming took 6 bases from V and 2 from J; bases not matched to a gene: 7. Germline CDR1 reads MNHEY; CDR2 reads SMNVEV (reference sequence). The CDR3 is 14 amino acids. The CDR3 reads CASSESTGTYEQYF. CDR3 DNA sequence: TGTGCCAGCAGCGAGTCGACAGGGACCTACGAGCAGTACTTC.

The CDR3 DNA sequence: TGTGCCAGCAGCGCCGTACTAGCGGGGGGCTACAATGAGCAGTTCTTC. Protein: CASSAVLAGGYNEQFF. The chain has TRBV5-6 and TRBJ2-1; TRBD2 matches at 12 bases. The length of the CDR3 is 16 residues. Germline lookup yields CDR1 SGHDT and CDR2 YYEEEE. The V gene end was trimmed by 4 bases and the J gene end by 3 bases; junction bases not matched to a gene: 5.

The CDR3 spells CASGFGDYEQYF. CDR3 bases: TGTGCTAGTGGTTTTGGGGACTACGAGCAGTACTTC. The chain recombines TRBV12-5 with TRBJ2-7; D uncertain. The germline gives CDR1 LGHNT, CDR2 FRNRAP. This CDR3 is built from 12 residues. V lost 3 bases and J lost 3, with 6 bases in between.

V and J are TRBV5-5 and TRBJ2-7; 7 bases are a match to TRBD2. The CDR3 loop spans 13 amino acids. Germline trimming cut 3 bases from V and 3 bases from J; bases unmatched to any gene: 3. Germline CDR1 is SGHKS and CDR2 is YYEKEE (reference sequence). The CDR3 is CASSWGGRYEQYF. DNA for the CDR3: TGTGCCAGCAGCTGGGGGGGACGCTACGAGCAGTACTTC.

This chain links TRBV30 with TRBJ2-7, with TRBD1 identical over 10 bases. The CDR3 contains 14 residues. Germline CDR1 GTSNPN, CDR2 SVGIG (reference sequence). The ends lost 2 bases at V and 12 bases at J; junction bases unmatched: 13. The CDR3 is CAWSPGTGEGVGYF. The CDR3 bases are TGTGCCTGGAGTCCAGGGACAGGGGAAGGAGTTGGGTACTTC. Drawing the rest from reference TRBV30 and TRBJ2-7, the complete variable domain is SQTIHQWPATLVQPVGSPLSLECTVEGTSNPNLYWYRQAAGRGLQLLFYSVGIGQISSEVPQNLSASRPQDRQFILSSKKLLLSDSGFYLCAWSPGTGEGVGYFGPGTRLTVT.

The chain carries TRBV7-3 and TRBJ2-1; D is possibly TRBD1 or TRBD2 (5 bases each). The germline V and J ends were trimmed by 5 bases and 4 bases, with 15 bases remaining between them. The CDR3 spans 15 residues. Germline loops: CDR1 SGHTA, CDR2 FQGTGA. CDR3 loop: CASSPSGTDYNEQFF. Written as DNA, the CDR3 is TGTGCCAGCAGCCCATCCGGGACGGATTACAATGAGCAGTTCTTC.

The chain links TRBV7-6 to TRBJ2-7; D may be TRBD1 (5 bases). Germline-derived CDR1 and CDR2 are SGHVS and FNYEAQ. Trimming shortened V by 1 base and J by 0 bases, and 7 bases separated the two germline ends. The CDR3 is 14 residues long. The DNA of the CDR3 is TGTGCCAGCAGCTTAGACAGGAGCTCCTACGAGCAGTACTTC. Translated, it gives CASSLDRSSYEQYF.

The chain combines TRBV2 with TRBJ1-1, with no clear D. This CDR3 has 12 amino acids. Trimming removed 5 bases at V and 1 base at J, with 5 bases between. Germline values: CDR1 SNHLY, CDR2 FYNNEI. Here the CDR3 DNA reads TGTGCCAGCAGTATCTCGAACACTGAAGCTTTCTTT. Encoded protein: CASSISNTEAFF. The entire variable domain, with the rest obtained from reference TRBV2 and TRBJ1-1, is as follows: EPEVTQTPSHQVTQMGQEVILRCVPISNHLYFYWYRQILGQKVEFLVSFYNNEISEKSEIFDDQFSVERPDGSNFTLKIRSTKLEDSAMYFCASSISNTEAFFGQGTRLTVV.

The rearrangement links TRBV18 to TRBJ2-5; D gene uncertain. With 2 bases removed from V and 5 bases from J, the gap between germline ends came to 12 bases. The CDR3 runs to 14 residues. The V gene's germline CDR1 is KGHSH and CDR2 LQKENI. The CDR3 spells CASSPDLSFETQYF. The DNA of the CDR3 is TGTGCCAGCTCACCAGATCTAAGTTTTGAGACCCAGTACTTC.

V gene TRBV7-2 combines with J gene TRBJ1-1; TRBD1 matches at 9 bases. This CDR3 spans 15 amino acids. Germline lookup yields CDR1 SGHTA and CDR2 FQGNSA. The trim removed 7 bases at V and 1 base at J, leaving 7 bases unmatched. CDR3: CASNPGTGTNTEAFF. CDR3 DNA: TGTGCCAGCAATCCCGGGACAGGGACGAACACTGAAGCTTTCTTT.

This clone has only one observation. V and J are TRBV29-1 and TRBJ1-1, with D unclear. CDR3 length: 16 amino acids. Germline V gene lookup returns CDR1 SQVTM and CDR2 ANQGSEA. The ends were cut back, 5 bases at V and 0 bases at J, with 19 bases in the middle. In DNA, the CDR3 is TGCAGCGTTCAAACCCCCCGACGGAGCATGAACACTGAAGCTTTCTTT. Its protein product is CSVQTPRRSMNTEAFF.

This chain connects TRBV5-5 to TRBJ1-1; 8 positions agree with TRBD1. Trimming at V came to 1 base and at J to 4 bases, leaving 15 bases not matched to a gene. The CDR3 consists of 18 residues. From germline, CDR1 is SGHKS and CDR2 YYEKEE (reference sequence). The CDR3 region has the DNA TGTGCCAGCAGCTTGACCCCCCTCCTGGACAGGGCGGCCACTGAAGCTTTCTTT. This translates into CASSLTPLLDRAATEAFF. The full variable domain, its missing parts supplied by reference TRBV5-5 and TRBJ1-1, is DAGVTQSPTHLIKTRGQQVTLRCSPISGHKSVSWYQQVLGQGPQFIFQYYEKEERGRGNFPDRFSARQFPNYSSELNVNALLLGDSALYLCASSLTPLLDRAATEAFFGQGTRLTVV.

V is TRBV18 and J is TRBJ1-6; D perhaps matches TRBD1 (6 bases). This CDR3 has 17 amino acids. Trimming removed 2 bases at V and 9 bases at J, with 20 bases between. Germline V lookup: CDR1 KGHSH, CDR2 LQKENI. Here the CDR3 reads CASSPYPRGVFGSPLHF. In nucleotides, the CDR3 is TGTGCCAGCTCACCATATCCCAGGGGAGTTTTCGGTTCACCCCTCCACTTT. Full variable domain (outside the CDR3, taken from reference TRBV18 and TRBJ1-6): NAGVMQNPRHLVRRRGQEARLRCSPMKGHSHVYWYRQLPEEGLKFMVYLQKENIIDESGMPKERFSAEFPKEGPSILRIQQVVRGDSAAYFCASSPYPRGVFGSPLHFGNGTRLTVT.